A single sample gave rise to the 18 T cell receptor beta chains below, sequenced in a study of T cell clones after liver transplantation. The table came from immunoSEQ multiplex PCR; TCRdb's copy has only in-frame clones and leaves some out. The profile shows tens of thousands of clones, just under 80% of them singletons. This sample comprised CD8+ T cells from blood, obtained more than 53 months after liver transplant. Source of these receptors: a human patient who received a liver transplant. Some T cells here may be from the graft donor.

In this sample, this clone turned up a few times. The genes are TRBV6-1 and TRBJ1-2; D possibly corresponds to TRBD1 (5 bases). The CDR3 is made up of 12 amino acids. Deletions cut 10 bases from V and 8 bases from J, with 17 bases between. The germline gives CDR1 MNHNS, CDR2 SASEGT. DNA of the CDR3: TGTGCCAACCGGGCAGGGAATTGGGGCTACACCTTC. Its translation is CANRAGNWGYTF.

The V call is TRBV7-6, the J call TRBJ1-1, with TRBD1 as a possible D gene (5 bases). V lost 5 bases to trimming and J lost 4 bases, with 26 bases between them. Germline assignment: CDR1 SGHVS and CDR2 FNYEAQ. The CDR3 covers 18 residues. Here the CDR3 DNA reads TGTGCCAGCAGCCTCACGACGGGCCTGCCTTCGGGGGGCACTGAAGCTTTCTTT. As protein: CASSLTTGLPSGGTEAFF.

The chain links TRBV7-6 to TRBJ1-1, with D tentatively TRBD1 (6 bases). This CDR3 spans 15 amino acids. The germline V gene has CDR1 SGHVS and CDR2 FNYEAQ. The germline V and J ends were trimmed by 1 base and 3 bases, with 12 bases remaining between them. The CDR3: CASSLGTGWDTEAFF. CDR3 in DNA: TGTGCCAGCAGCTTAGGTACAGGGTGGGACACTGAAGCTTTCTTT.

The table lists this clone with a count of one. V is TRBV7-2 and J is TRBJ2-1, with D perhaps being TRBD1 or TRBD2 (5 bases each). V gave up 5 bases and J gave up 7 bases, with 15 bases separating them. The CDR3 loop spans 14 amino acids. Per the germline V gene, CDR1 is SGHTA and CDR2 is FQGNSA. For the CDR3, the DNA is TGTGCCAGCAGCCTCGGGGCTAGGTGGAATGAGCAGTTCTTC. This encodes CASSLGARWNEQFF.

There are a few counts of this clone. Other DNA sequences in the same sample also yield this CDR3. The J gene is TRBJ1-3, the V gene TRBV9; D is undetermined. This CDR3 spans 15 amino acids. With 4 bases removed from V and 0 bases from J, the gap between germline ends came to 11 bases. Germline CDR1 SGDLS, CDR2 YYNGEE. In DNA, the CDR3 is TGTGCCAGCAGCCCCGGACGGATCTCTGGAAACACCATATATTTT. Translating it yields CASSPGRISGNTIYF. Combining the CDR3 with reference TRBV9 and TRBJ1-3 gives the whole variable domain DSGVTQTPKHLITATGQRVTLRCSPRSGDLSVYWYQQSLDQGLQFLIQYYNGEERAKGNILERFSAQQFPDLHSELNLSSLELGDSALYFCASSPGRISGNTIYFGEGSWLTVV.

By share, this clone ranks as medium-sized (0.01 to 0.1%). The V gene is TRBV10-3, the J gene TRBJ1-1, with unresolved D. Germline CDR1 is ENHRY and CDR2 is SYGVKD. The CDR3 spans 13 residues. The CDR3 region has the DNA TGTTCCTCTAATGAAGGCGGCCACACTGAAGCTTTCTTT. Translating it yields CSSNEGGHTEAFF.

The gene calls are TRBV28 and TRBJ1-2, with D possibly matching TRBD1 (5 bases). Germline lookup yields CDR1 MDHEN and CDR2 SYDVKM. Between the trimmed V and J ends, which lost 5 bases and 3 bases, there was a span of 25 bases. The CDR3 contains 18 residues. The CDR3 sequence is CASSPPPFRDGFDYGYTF. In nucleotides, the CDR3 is TGTGCCAGCAGTCCTCCCCCCTTCCGGGACGGCTTCGACTATGGCTACACCTTC.

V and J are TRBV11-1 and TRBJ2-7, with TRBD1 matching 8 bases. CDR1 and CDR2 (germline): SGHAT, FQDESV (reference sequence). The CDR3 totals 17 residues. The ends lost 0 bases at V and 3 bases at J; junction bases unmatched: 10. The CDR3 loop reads CASSLARGQVPIYEQYF. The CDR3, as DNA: TGTGCCAGCAGCTTAGCGAGGGGACAGGTCCCAATCTACGAGCAGTACTTC. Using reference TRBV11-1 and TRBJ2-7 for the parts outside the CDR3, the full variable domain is EAEVAQSPRYKITEKSQAVAFWCDPISGHATLYWYRQILGQGPELLVQFQDESVVDDSQLPKDRFSAERLKGVDSTLKIQPAELGDSAMYLCASSLARGQVPIYEQYFGPGTRLTVT.

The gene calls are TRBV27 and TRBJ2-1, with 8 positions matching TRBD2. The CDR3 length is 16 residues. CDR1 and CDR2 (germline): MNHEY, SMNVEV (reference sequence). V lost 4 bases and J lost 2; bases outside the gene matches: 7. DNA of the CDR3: TGTGCCAGCAGTTCCCTCTATAGCGGGGCCTACAATGAGCAGTTCTTC. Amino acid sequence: CASSSLYSGAYNEQFF.

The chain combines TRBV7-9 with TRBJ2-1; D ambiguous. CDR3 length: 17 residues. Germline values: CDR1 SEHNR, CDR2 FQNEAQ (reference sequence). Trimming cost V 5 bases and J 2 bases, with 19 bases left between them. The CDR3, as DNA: TGTGCCAGCAGCCTATTCGACCCGGGCAGCGCCTACAATGAGCAGTTCTTC. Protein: CASSLFDPGSAYNEQFF.

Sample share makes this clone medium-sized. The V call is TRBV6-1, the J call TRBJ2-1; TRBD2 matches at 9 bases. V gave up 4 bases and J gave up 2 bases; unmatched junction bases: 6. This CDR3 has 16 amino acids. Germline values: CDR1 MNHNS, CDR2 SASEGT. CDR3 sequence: CASSADSSGAYNEQFF. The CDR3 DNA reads TGTGCCAGCAGTGCCGACTCTAGCGGGGCCTACAATGAGCAGTTCTTC.

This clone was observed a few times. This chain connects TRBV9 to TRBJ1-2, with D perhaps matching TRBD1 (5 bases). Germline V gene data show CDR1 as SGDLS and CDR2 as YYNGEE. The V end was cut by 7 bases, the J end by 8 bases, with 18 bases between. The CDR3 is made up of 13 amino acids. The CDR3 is CASSDGGEKGYTF. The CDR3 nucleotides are TGTGCCAGCTCTGATGGGGGGGAGAAGGGCTACACCTTC.

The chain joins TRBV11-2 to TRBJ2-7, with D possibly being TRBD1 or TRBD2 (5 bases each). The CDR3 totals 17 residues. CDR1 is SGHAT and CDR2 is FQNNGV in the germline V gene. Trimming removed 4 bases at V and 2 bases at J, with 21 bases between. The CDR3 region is CASSYNPGTQDTYEQYF. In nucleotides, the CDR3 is TGTGCCAGCAGCTATAACCCCGGGACGCAGGACACCTACGAGCAGTACTTC. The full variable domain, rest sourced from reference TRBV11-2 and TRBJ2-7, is EAGVAQSPRYKIIEKRQSVAFWCNPISGHATLYWYQQILGQGPKLLIQFQNNGVVDDSQLPKDRFSAERLKGVDSTLKIQPAKLEDSAVYLCASSYNPGTQDTYEQYFGPGTRLTVT.

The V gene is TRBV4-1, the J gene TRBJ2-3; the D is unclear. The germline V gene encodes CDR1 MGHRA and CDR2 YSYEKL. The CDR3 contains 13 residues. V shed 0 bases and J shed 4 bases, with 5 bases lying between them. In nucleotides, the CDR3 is TGCGCCAGCAGCCAAGAAGGCTCAGATACGCAGTATTTT. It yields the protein CASSQEGSDTQYF.

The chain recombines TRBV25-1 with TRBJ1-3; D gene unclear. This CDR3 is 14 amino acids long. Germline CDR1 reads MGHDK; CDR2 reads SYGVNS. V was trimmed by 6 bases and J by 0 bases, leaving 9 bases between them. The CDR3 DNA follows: TGTGCCAGCAGAGTGACAAACTCTGGAAACACCATATATTTT. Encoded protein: CASRVTNSGNTIYF.

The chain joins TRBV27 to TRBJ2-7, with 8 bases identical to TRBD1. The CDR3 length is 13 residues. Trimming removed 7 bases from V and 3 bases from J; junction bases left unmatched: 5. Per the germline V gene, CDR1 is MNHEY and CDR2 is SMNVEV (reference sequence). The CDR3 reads CASKRTGLYEQYF. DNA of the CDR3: TGTGCCAGCAAGAGGACAGGGCTCTACGAGCAGTACTTC.

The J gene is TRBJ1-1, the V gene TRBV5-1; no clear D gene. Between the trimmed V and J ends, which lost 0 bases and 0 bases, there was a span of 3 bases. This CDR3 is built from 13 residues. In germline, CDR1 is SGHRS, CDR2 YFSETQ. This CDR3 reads CASSLEVNTEAFF. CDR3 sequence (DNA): TGCGCCAGCAGCTTGGAGGTGAACACTGAAGCTTTCTTT.

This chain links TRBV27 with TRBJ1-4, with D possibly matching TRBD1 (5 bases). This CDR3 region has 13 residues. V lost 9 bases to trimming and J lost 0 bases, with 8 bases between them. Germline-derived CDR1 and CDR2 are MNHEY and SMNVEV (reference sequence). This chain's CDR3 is CASQTATNEKLFF. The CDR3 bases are TGTGCCAGTCAGACAGCAACTAATGAAAAACTGTTTTTT.